This T cell receptor (beta chain) was sequenced for a study of beta chain features in type 1 diabetes. Researchers reported sorting CD4+ naive, central memory, regulatory and stem cell-like memory cells via CD45RO/CCR7/CD25/CD127/CD95/CD27. On this clone itself: The antigen remains unidentified.

The germline CDR1 and CDR2 sequences are ENHRY and SYGVKD. The CDR3 is made up of 17 amino acids. Trimming cost V 6 bases and J 0 bases, with 18 bases left between them. Whole-study findings and limits: Highly expressing activated T cells could be over-counted with a cDNA template. The study found fewer insertions and more deletions at VDJ junctions in type 1 diabetes patients. A greater similarity of naive, central memory and Treg TCRB repertoires was seen among patients than among healthy donors.

Expressed TCRB transcripts got sequenced, as all isolated RNA was reverse transcribed. The repertoire was sequenced with immunoSEQ multiplex PCR; TCRdb's copy has only in-frame clones and lacks some. This sample has about 240,000 clones, with around 26% found just once. V and J are TRBV10-3 and TRBJ2-1; D is tentatively TRBD1 or TRBD2 (7 bases each). The sample consisted of central memory CD4+ T cells from blood. The origin of this receptor is a young man in good health. The CDR3 region has the DNA TGTGCCATCAGCGCTAGCACAGGGGAGGGCTCCTACAATGAGCAGTTCTTC. Translating gives CAISASTGEGSYNEQFF.